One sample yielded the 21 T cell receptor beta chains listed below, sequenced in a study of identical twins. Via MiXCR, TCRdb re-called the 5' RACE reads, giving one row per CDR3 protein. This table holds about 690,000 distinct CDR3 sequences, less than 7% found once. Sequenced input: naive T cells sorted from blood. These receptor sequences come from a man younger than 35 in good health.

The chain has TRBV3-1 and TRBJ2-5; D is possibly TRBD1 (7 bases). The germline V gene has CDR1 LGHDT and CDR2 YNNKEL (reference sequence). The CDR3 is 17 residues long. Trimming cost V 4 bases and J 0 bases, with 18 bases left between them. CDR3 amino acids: CASSPWGAGGYQETQYF. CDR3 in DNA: TGTGCCAGCAGCCCCTGGGGAGCAGGGGGGTACCAAGAGACCCAGTACTTC.

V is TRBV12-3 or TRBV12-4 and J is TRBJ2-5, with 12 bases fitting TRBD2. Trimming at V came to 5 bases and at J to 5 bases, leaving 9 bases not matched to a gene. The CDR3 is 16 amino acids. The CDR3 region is CASSPSGLAGGETQYF. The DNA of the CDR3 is TGTGCCAGCAGTCCATCGGGGCTAGCGGGAGGGGAGACCCAGTACTTC.

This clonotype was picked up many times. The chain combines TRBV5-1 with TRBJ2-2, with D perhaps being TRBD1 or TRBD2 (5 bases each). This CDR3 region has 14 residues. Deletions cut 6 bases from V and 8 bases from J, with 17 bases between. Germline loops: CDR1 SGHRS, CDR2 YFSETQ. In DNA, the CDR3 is TGCGCCAGCACCCTGGGACCAAAGCTTGGGGAGCTGTTTTTT. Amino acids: CASTLGPKLGELFF.

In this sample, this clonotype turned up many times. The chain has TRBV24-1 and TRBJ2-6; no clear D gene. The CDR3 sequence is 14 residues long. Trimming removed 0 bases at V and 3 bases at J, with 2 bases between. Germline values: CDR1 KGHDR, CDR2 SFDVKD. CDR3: CATSDLSGANVLTF. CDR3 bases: TGTGCCACCAGTGATTTGAGTGGGGCCAACGTCCTGACTTTC.

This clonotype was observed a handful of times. This CDR3 is CASSQDTGTSTNIQYF. The CDR3 nucleotides are TGCGCCAGCAGCCAAGATACCGGGACTAGCACGAACATTCAGTACTTC. This chain joins TRBV4-3 and TRBJ2-4; the match to TRBD2 covers 9 bases. The germline gives CDR1 LGHNA, CDR2 YSLEER. The V segment lost 0 bases and the J segment 7 bases; nucleotides outside the gene matches: 7. The CDR3 contains 16 residues.

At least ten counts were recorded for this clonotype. The DNA for the CDR3 is TGTGCCAGCAGCTTAAACCGGCTCTCGAGCGAGCAGTACTTC. Amino acids: CASSLNRLSSEQYF. V is TRBV7-3 and J is TRBJ2-7; D not resolved. Germline CDR1 SGHTA, CDR2 FQGTGA. The germline V and J ends were trimmed by 1 base and 6 bases, with 13 bases remaining between them. There are 14 residues in the CDR3.

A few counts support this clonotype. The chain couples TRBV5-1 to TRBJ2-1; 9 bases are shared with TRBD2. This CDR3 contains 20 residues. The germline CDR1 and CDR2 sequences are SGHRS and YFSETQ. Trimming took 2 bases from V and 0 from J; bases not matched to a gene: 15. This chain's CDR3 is CASSFSSWGREGSSYNEQFF. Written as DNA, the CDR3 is TGCGCCAGCAGCTTTAGCTCCTGGGGGCGGGAGGGTAGCTCCTACAATGAGCAGTTCTTC.

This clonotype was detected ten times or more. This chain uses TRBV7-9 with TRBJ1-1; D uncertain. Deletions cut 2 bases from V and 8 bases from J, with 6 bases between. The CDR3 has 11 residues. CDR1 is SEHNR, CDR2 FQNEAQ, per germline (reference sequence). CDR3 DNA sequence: TGTGCCAGCAGCTTATCGGGGGAAGCTTTCTTT. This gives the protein CASSLSGEAFF.

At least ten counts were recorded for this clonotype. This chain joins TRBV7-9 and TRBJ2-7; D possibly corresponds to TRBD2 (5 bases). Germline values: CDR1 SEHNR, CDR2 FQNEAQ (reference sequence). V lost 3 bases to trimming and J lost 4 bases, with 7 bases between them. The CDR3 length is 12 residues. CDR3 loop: CASSFSGYEQYV. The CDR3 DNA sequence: TGTGCCAGCAGCTTCTCGGGGTACGAGCAGTACGTC.

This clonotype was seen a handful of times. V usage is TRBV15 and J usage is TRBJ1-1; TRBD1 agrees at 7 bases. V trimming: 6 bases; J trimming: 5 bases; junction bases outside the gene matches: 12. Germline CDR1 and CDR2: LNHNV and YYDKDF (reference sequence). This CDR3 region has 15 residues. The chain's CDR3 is CATRFEGAGYTEAFF. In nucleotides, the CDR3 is TGTGCCACCAGGTTTGAGGGGGCGGGTTATACTGAAGCTTTCTTT. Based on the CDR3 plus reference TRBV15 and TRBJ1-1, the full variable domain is DAMVIQNPRYQVTQFGKPVTLSCSQTLNHNVMYWYQQKSSQAPKLLFHYYDKDFNNEADTPDNFQSRRPNTSFCFLDIRSPGLGDTAMYLCATRFEGAGYTEAFFGQGTRLTVV.

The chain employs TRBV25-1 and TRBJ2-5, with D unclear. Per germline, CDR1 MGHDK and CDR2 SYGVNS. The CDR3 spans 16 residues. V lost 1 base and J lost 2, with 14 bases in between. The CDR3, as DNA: TGTGCCAGCAGTGAATCGCAGGCCCAATTACAAGAGACCCAGTACTTC. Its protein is CASSESQAQLQETQYF. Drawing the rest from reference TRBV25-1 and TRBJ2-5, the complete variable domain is EADIYQTPRYLVIGTGKKITLECSQTMGHDKMYWYQQDPGMELHLIHYSYGVNSTEKGDLSSESTVSRIRTEHFPLTLESARPSHTSQYLCASSESQAQLQETQYFGPGTRLLVL.

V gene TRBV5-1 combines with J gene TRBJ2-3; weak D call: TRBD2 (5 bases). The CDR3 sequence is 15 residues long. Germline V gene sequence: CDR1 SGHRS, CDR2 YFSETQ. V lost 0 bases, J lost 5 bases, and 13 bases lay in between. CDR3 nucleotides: TGCGCCAGCAGCTTGGGTGAGGGCCGTGGAGATACGCAGTATTTT. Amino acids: CASSLGEGRGDTQYF. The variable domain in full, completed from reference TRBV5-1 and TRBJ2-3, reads KAGVTQTPRYLIKTRGQQVTLSCSPISGHRSVSWYQQTPGQGLQFLFEYFSETQRNKGNFPGRFSGRQFSNSRSEMNVSTLELGDSALYLCASSLGEGRGDTQYFGPGTRLTVL.

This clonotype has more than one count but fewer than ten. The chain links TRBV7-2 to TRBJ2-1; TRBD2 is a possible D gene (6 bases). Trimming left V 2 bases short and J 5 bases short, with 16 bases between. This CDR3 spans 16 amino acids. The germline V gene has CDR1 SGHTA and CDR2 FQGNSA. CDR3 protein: CASSLIRAGINNEQFF. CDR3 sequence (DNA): TGTGCCAGCAGCTTAATTCGGGCGGGAATTAACAATGAGCAGTTCTTC.

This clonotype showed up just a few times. The CDR3 DNA reads as TGTGCCGGCCCGGCTACTGTGCCGGGCTGTGGCGGGAGATGCGAGCAGTACGTC. This codes for CAGPATVPGCGGRCEQYV. V is TRBV12-3 or TRBV12-4 and J is TRBJ2-7, with 7 bases fitting TRBD2. J gave up 6 bases and V 11 bases, and 28 bases lay outside the gene matches. The CDR3 extends over 18 amino acids.

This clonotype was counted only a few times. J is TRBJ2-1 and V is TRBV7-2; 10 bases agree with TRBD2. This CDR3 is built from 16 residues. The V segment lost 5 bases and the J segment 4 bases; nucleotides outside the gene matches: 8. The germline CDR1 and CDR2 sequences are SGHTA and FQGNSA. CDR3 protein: CASSLKLAGYYNEQFF. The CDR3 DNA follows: TGTGCCAGCAGCCTAAAACTAGCGGGATATTACAATGAGCAGTTCTTC.

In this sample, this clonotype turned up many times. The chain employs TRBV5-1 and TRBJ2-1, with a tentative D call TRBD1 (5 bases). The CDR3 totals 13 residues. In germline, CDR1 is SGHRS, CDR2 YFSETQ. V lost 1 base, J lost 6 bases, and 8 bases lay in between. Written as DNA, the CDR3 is TGCGCCAGCAGCTTGCGGCAGGGCAATGAGCAGTTCTTC. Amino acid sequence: CASSLRQGNEQFF.

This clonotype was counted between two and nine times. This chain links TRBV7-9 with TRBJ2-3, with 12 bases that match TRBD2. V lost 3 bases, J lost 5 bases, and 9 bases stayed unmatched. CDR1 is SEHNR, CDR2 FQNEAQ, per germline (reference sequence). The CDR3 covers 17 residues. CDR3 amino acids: CASSFYGLAGKVDTQYF. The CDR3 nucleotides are TGTGCCAGCAGCTTTTACGGACTAGCGGGAAAGGTAGATACGCAGTATTTT. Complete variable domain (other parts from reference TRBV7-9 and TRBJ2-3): DTGVSQNPRHKITKRGQNVTFRCDPISEHNRLYWYRQTLGQGPEFLTYFQNEAQLEKSRLLSDRFSAERPKGSFSTLEIQRTEQGDSAMYLCASSFYGLAGKVDTQYFGPGTRLTVL.

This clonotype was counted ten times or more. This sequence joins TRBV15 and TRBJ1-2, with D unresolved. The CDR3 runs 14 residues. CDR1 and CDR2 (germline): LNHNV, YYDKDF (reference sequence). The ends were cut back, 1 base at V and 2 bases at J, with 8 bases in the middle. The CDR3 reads CATSRAAGNYGYTF. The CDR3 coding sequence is TGTGCCACCAGCAGAGCGGCCGGGAACTATGGCTACACCTTC.

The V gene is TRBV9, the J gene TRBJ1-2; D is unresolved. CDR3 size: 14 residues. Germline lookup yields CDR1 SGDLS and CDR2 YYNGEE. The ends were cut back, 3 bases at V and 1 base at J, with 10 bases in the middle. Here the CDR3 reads CASSGTWDNYGYTF. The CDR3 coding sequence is TGTGCCAGCAGCGGGACGTGGGATAACTATGGCTACACCTTC.

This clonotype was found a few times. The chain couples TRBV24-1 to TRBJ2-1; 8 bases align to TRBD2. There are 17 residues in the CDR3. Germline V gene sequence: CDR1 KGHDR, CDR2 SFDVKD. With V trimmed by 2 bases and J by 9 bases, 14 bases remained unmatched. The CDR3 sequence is CATSDSGQSGRFGEQFF. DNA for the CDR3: TGTGCCACCAGTGATTCAGGGCAGAGCGGGAGATTTGGTGAGCAGTTCTTC.

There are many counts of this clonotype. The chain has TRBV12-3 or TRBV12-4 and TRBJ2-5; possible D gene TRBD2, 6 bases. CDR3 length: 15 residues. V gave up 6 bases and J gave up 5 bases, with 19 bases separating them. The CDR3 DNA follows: TGTGCCAGCAGCGGCTCCGGGACTCCGCGGGAGACCCAGTACTTC. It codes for CASSGSGTPRETQYF.